Below, 24 T cell receptor beta chains from the same sample are listed, as sequenced in a study of identical twins. Each CDR3 protein is one row after TCRdb ran MiXCR on the 5' RACE reads. The table has under 350,000 distinct CDR3 sequences, 7.5% to 9.5% seen once; the top ten hold under 7.5%. Another study also made use of these data, one on yellow fever vaccine responses in identical twins.

The sequencing input was CD8+ T cells sorted from blood. The receptors shown here come from a woman between 18 and 29 years old in good health.

This clonotype was found many times. This chain uses TRBV29-1 with TRBJ1-2; possibly TRBD1 for D (5 bases). There are 12 residues in the CDR3. The germline CDR1 and CDR2 sequences are SQVTM and ANQGSEA. V was clipped by 3 bases and J by 4 bases, with 9 bases between them. CDR3 nucleotides: TGCAGCGTTGAGCACAGGATCTATGGCTACACCTTC. Its protein product is CSVEHRIYGYTF.

In this sample, this clonotype turned up a few times. The chain couples TRBV27 to TRBJ1-2; no definite D call. The CDR3 totals 13 residues. V lost 4 bases, J lost 1 base, and 7 bases lay in between. Germline V gives CDR1 MNHEY, CDR2 SMNVEV (reference sequence). CDR3: CASSSQRNYGYTF. CDR3 in DNA: TGTGCCAGCAGTTCGCAGCGTAACTATGGCTACACCTTC.

In this sample, this clonotype turned up a few times. The chain employs TRBV20-1 and TRBJ2-1, with TRBD2 matching over 7 bases. The CDR3 sequence is 14 residues long. Germline lookup yields CDR1 DFQATT and CDR2 SNEGSKA (reference sequence). Trimming cost V 3 bases and J 2 bases; bases outside gene matches: 4. The CDR3 loop reads CSASASGPYNEQFF. CDR3 coding DNA: TGCAGTGCTAGTGCTAGCGGCCCCTACAATGAGCAGTTCTTC.

This clonotype was detected ten times or more. The chain is built from TRBV6-1 and TRBJ2-1; D call uncertain. Germline CDR1 is MNHNS and CDR2 is SASEGT. This CDR3 comprises 17 residues. V was clipped by 7 bases and J by 3 bases, with 22 bases between them. For the CDR3, the DNA is TGTGCCAGCATCGAATTCATTGACCGATCCTTCTACAATGAGCAGTTCTTC. Residues: CASIEFIDRSFYNEQFF.

The gene calls are TRBV27 and TRBJ2-5; 11 bases fit TRBD2. This CDR3 is built from 15 residues. Trimming cost V 5 bases and J 5 bases; bases outside gene matches: 7. Germline CDR1 reads MNHEY; CDR2 reads SMNVEV (reference sequence). The CDR3 region is CASSRSSGRLETQYF. The CDR3 bases are TGTGCCAGCAGTAGGTCTAGCGGGAGGTTGGAGACCCAGTACTTC.

The chain uses TRBV7-3 and TRBJ2-1; D gene ambiguous. Germline V gene lookup returns CDR1 SGHTA and CDR2 FQGTGA. There are 14 residues in the CDR3. The ends were cut back, 5 bases at V and 6 bases at J, with 14 bases in the middle. The CDR3 here is CASSPWAYGNEQFF. CDR3 nucleotides: TGTGCCAGCAGCCCCTGGGCCTACGGCAATGAGCAGTTCTTC.

This clonotype has a handful of counts. This sequence joins TRBV20-1 and TRBJ2-5; D is ambiguous. Germline-derived CDR1 and CDR2 are DFQATT and SNEGSKA (reference sequence). This CDR3 is built from 13 residues. V lost 0 bases, J lost 3 bases, and 8 bases lay in between. CDR3 residues: CSARDGGEETQYF. For the CDR3, the DNA is TGCAGTGCTAGAGACGGCGGAGAAGAGACCCAGTACTTC.

This clonotype was seen many times. The J gene is TRBJ2-1, the V gene TRBV4-3; a possible D gene is TRBD1 (6 bases). V lost 5 bases and J lost 0, with 17 bases in between. CDR3 length equals 17 residues. Germline loops: CDR1 LGHNA, CDR2 YSLEER. In nucleotides, the CDR3 is TGCGCCAGCAGCGATTTAGGGACAACAAGCTCCTACAATGAGCAGTTCTTC. Translated, it gives CASSDLGTTSSYNEQFF.

In this sample, this clonotype turned up many times. The chain is built from TRBV7-9 and TRBJ1-2, with 7 nucleotides matching TRBD1. Looked up from germline, CDR1 is SEHNR and CDR2 is FQNEAQ (reference sequence). The J segment lost 8 bases and the V segment lost 4 bases, leaving 10 bases of the junction unmatched. The length of the CDR3 is 14 residues. CDR3 loop: CASSSLTGSSGYTF. CDR3 DNA sequence: TGTGCCAGCAGCTCCTTGACAGGGTCAAGCGGCTACACCTTC.

In its sample, this clonotype was seen many times. The V and J genes are TRBV4-2 and TRBJ2-7; D gene uncertain. V was pared by 0 bases and J by 2 bases, with 14 bases between. This CDR3 is 16 amino acids long. Germline-derived CDR1 and CDR2 are LGHNA and YNFKEQ. The CDR3 DNA reads as TGTGCCAGCAGCCAAGATCTCATGGGCAGAACCTACGAGCAGTACTTC. It codes for CASSQDLMGRTYEQYF.

In nucleotides, the CDR3 is TGCGCCAGCAGCCAAGATTCAGGGACCCTACGCGAGCAGTACTTC. Amino acids: CASSQDSGTLREQYF. The chain links TRBV4-1 to TRBJ2-7, with D perhaps being TRBD1 or TRBD2 (5 bases each). The CDR3 is 15 residues long. The V end was cut by 0 bases, the J end by 6 bases, with 15 bases between. Germline-derived CDR1 and CDR2 are MGHRA and YSYEKL.

The rearrangement uses TRBV4-3 and TRBJ1-3, with D maybe TRBD1 (5 bases). Trimming pared 4 bases from V and 13 bases from J, leaving 23 bases between. The germline gives CDR1 LGHNA, CDR2 YSLEER. This CDR3 has 15 amino acids. The CDR3 loop reads CASSPTTGDFDGIYF. The CDR3, as DNA: TGCGCCAGCAGCCCTACCACAGGAGATTTCGACGGGATATATTTT.

J is TRBJ2-7 and V is TRBV7-2; no clear D. Trimming removed 5 bases from V and 5 bases from J, with 13 bases in between. CDR1 and CDR2 (germline): SGHTA, FQGNSA. This CDR3 comprises 13 residues. CDR3 residues: CASSPPAFDEQYF. CDR3 DNA sequence: TGTGCCAGCAGCCCGCCAGCCTTCGACGAGCAGTACTTC.

The gene calls are TRBV14 and TRBJ2-5, with D uncertain. The V end was cut by 0 bases, the J end by 2 bases, with 7 bases between. From germline, CDR1 is SGHDN and CDR2 FVKESK. CDR3 length: 14 residues. The CDR3 here is CASSQDLEQETQYF. In DNA, the CDR3 is TGTGCCAGCAGCCAAGATCTAGAGCAAGAGACCCAGTACTTC.

J is TRBJ2-7 and V is TRBV6-1; 8 bases match TRBD1. Germline trimming cut 6 bases from V and 0 bases from J; bases unmatched to any gene: 7. CDR3 size: 15 residues. CDR1 is MNHNS, CDR2 SASEGT, per germline. The CDR3 spells CASRSWTGSSYEQYF. The DNA for the CDR3 is TGTGCCAGCAGAAGCTGGACAGGGAGCTCCTACGAGCAGTACTTC.

This clonotype was seen a few times. This rearrangement joins TRBV21-1 to TRBJ2-7; the table's D call, TRBD2, was not checked against the DNA. TRBV21-1 is assigned pseudogene status. CDR3 size: 14 residues. The CDR3 DNA reads as TGTGCCGGACCTAGCTGTGTCACCTCGTACGAGCAGTACTTC. This gives the protein CAGPSCVTSYEQYF.

This clonotype was picked up many times. The rearrangement uses TRBV7-9 and TRBJ2-7, with D tentatively TRBD1 (6 bases). V lost 5 bases to trimming and J lost 6 bases, with 20 bases between them. CDR3 length equals 15 residues. Per germline, CDR1 SEHNR and CDR2 FQNEAQ (reference sequence). CDR3 sequence: CASSNLTGPVSEQYF. The CDR3 nucleotides are TGTGCCAGCAGCAACTTGACAGGTCCTGTAAGCGAGCAGTACTTC.

There are a few counts of this clonotype. The V gene is TRBV28, the J gene TRBJ2-7, with TRBD2 matching 9 bases. Trimming cost V 0 bases and J 4 bases; bases outside gene matches: 4. The CDR3 runs 15 residues. Germline V gene lookup returns CDR1 MDHEN and CDR2 SYDVKM. CDR3 in DNA: TGTGCCAGCAGTTTATGGCGGGAGGGCCTTTACGAGCAGTACTTC. Translated, it gives CASSLWREGLYEQYF.

This clonotype was detected ten times or more. This rearrangement joins TRBV4-2 to TRBJ2-7; 12 positions agree with TRBD2. From germline, CDR1 is LGHNA and CDR2 YNFKEQ. The CDR3 loop spans 18 amino acids. Trimming cost V 1 base and J 2 bases; bases outside gene matches: 9. Here the CDR3 DNA reads TGTGCCAGCAGCCAAGCACCTAGCGGGAGGGAGGCTACCTACGAGCAGTACTTC. Translating it yields CASSQAPSGREATYEQYF.

For the CDR3, the DNA is TGTGCCAGCAGTTACGGGGGGAGCAATCAGCCCCAGCATTTT. Its protein product is CASSYGGSNQPQHF. V and J are TRBV6-5 and TRBJ1-5; D may be TRBD1 (5 bases). CDR1 is MNHEY, CDR2 SVGAGI, per germline. This CDR3 has 14 amino acids. The V end was cut by 2 bases, the J end by 1 base, with 6 bases between.

The V and J genes are TRBV29-1 and TRBJ2-7, with 9 bases identical to TRBD1. CDR1 is SQVTM and CDR2 is ANQGSEA in the germline V gene. There are 17 residues in the CDR3. J gave up 2 bases and V 6 bases, and 17 bases lay outside the gene matches. CDR3 bases: TGCAGCGTCTTCTTCAAACCGGGACAGGGCCCCCCCTACGAGCAGTACTTC. This translates into CSVFFKPGQGPPYEQYF.

The CDR3, as DNA: TGTGCCAGCAGCGCCGCGACGTGGGTTCAAAGCACAGATACGCAGTATTTT. Encoded protein: CASSAATWVQSTDTQYF. The chain recombines TRBV9 with TRBJ2-3; D is unclear. V was shortened by 3 bases and J by 0 bases, with 17 bases between the two germline ends. This CDR3 comprises 17 residues. Germline values: CDR1 SGDLS, CDR2 YYNGEE.

This clonotype showed up many times. The chain joins TRBV7-2 to TRBJ2-5, with D possibly TRBD2 on 5 matching bases. This CDR3 has 13 residues. The V end lost 4 bases, the J end lost 4 bases, and 10 bases lay between the germline ends. Germline lookup yields CDR1 SGHTA and CDR2 FQGNSA. The CDR3 coding sequence is TGTGCCAGCAGCTCCGGGATGACAGAGACCCAGTACTTC. Its protein is CASSSGMTETQYF.

This clonotype was seen at least ten times. The rearrangement joins TRBV7-8 to TRBJ1-5; perhaps TRBD1 as D (6 bases). In germline, CDR1 is SGHVS, CDR2 FQNEAQ. CDR3 size: 16 residues. The V end lost 2 bases, the J end lost 1 base, and 12 bases lay between the germline ends. This CDR3 is CASSLHGGRSNQPQHF. CDR3 nucleotide sequence: TGTGCCAGCAGCTTACATGGGGGCCGGAGCAATCAGCCCCAGCATTTT.